This entry is about one T cell receptor (beta chain). Its cognate antigen is unknown. The data derive from a study of OX40 agonist ivuxolimab in advanced cancers. Findings and limits, study-wide: At 0.1 to 3.0 mg/kg and by week 6, CD4+ and CD8+ T cells in the blood had expanded clonally. Antigens targeted by the expanded peripheral T cells were not determined.

Germline loops: CDR1 SGHTA, CDR2 FQGTGA. This CDR3 is 13 amino acids long. Trimming removed 2 bases at V and 5 bases at J, with 8 bases between. Assay: immunoSEQ multiplex PCR; the TCRdb copy retains only in-frame clones and omits some. The sample yields tens of thousands of clones, 84% seen once. The sample was CD4+ or CD8+ T cells sorted from blood, taken in a trial of the OX40 agonist ivuxolimab. The source is an adult with an advanced solid tumor such as melanoma, head and neck, liver or kidney cancer. The chain carries TRBV7-3 and TRBJ2-3; D is uncertain. The CDR3 spells CASSLSSLDTQYF. CDR3 coding DNA: TGTGCCAGCAGCTTATCAAGCCTAGATACGCAGTATTTT. Looking up the rest from reference TRBV7-3 and TRBJ2-3 gives the full variable domain: GAGVSQTPSNKVTEKGKYVELRCDPISGHTALYWYRQSLGQGPEFLIYFQGTGAADDSGLPNDRFFAVRPEGSVSTLKIQRTERGDSAVYLCASSLSSLDTQYFGPGTRLTVL.